This T cell receptor beta chain was recovered during a study of identical twins. Each CDR3 protein is one row after TCRdb ran MiXCR on the 5' RACE reads. Here the sample spans 650,000 to 800,000 distinct CDR3 sequences, less than 10% being singletons. There are many counts of this clonotype. V was pared by 8 bases and J by 9 bases, with 13 bases of the junction left unmatched. The CDR3 consists of 15 residues. This same sample was also part of a study on yellow fever vaccine responses in identical twins.

The chain links TRBV12-3 or TRBV12-4 to TRBJ2-2; 9 nucleotides match TRBD2. The sequenced sample was PBMCs. This clonotype originated in a woman between 18 and 29 years old in good health. CDR3 region: CASLDSGRMNWELFF. CDR3 DNA: TGTGCCAGCCTTGATAGCGGGAGAATGAATTGGGAGCTGTTTTTT.